Listed below are T cell receptor beta chains from one sample, sequenced in a study of CD8+CD57+ T cells in acquired aplastic anemia. Each CDR3 protein is one row after TCRdb ran MiXCR on the reads. The table includes under 200,000 distinct CDR3 sequences, 35% to 55% detected once. The specimen sequenced was sorted CD4+, CD8+, or CD8+CD57+ T cells (not recorded which) from PBMCs. Receptors were obtained from a human donor in good health. CDR3s include the opening cysteine and the closing phenylalanine or tryptophan.

V: TRBV7-8; CDR3: CASSLGRADPRELFF
V: TRBV30; CDR3: CAWSVQGEEAFF
V: TRBV10-1; CDR3: CASSDFRDSLHEQYF
V: TRBV5-1; CDR3: CASSFREGSYGYTF
V: TRBV19; CDR3: CASSRGRRSTFGANVLTF
V: TRBV4-1; CDR3: CASSQVVTGELFF
V: TRBV2; CDR3: CASSEQGNYGYTF
V: TRBV20-1; CDR3: CSATWGLSYEQYF
V: TRBV19; CDR3: CASSHRGELNYGYTF
V: TRBV28; CDR3: CASKYTSRYEQYF
V: TRBV24-1; CDR3: CATSQAAERTGELFF
V: TRBV4-1; CDR3: CASSQDRRGVRETQYF
V: TRBV20-1; CDR3: CSARDSLSSYEQYF
V: TRBV7-3; CDR3: CASSLNLAGSSYNEQFF
V: TRBV10-3; CDR3: CAAGSGGWDQETQYF
V: TRBV2; CDR3: CASTRQGALREQYF
V: TRBV7-8; CDR3: CASSLGNRGNSYEQYF
V: TRBV5-1; CDR3: CASSPRNF
V: TRBV12-3/TRBV12-4; CDR3: CASSLVQGQETQYF
V: TRBV3-1; CDR3: CASSQGNKPEQYF
V: TRBV7-2; CDR3: CASSLDRAGEGYTF
V: TRBV20-1; CDR3: CSARELDLNEQFF
V: TRBV10-3; CDR3: CAISVDTEAFF
V: TRBV11-1; CDR3: CASSAMAGFSAPNTGELFF